A single sample gave rise to the 29 T cell receptor beta chains below, sequenced in a study of blood T cells in healthy people across ages. With a J-beta primer mix and a sample-barcoded 5' primer, a second PCR ran roughly 7 to 11 cycles. TCRdb passed the 5' RACE reads through MiXCR, listing each CDR3 protein once. Counted here are 1.8 million or so distinct CDR3 sequences, roughly two fifths occurring once; the ten biggest clones make up 20% to 25%. Material for sequencing was blood. The source is a human donor in good health.

The chain joins TRBV29-1 to TRBJ2-5; TRBD1 agrees at 10 bases. Germline trimming cut 7 bases from V and 0 bases from J; bases unmatched to any gene: 8. The length of the CDR3 is 15 residues. The germline CDR1 and CDR2 sequences are SQVTM and ANQGSEA. In nucleotides, the CDR3 is TGCAGCGCTCAAAGGGGACAGGGGTACCAAGAGACCCAGTACTTC. This codes for CSAQRGQGYQETQYF.

This clonotype was observed a single time. CDR3 in DNA: TGTGCCAGCAGCTGGGGTTCCTACGAGCAGTTCTTC. Translating gives CASSWGSYEQFF. The rearrangement joins TRBV5-6 to TRBJ2-1, with D hard to call. The CDR3 contains 12 residues. From germline, CDR1 is SGHDT and CDR2 YYEEEE. Trimming took 3 bases from V and 10 from J, leaving 11 bases between them.

This clonotype was seen a handful of times. The CDR3 protein is CSAPRTDLAYYEQYF. As DNA, the CDR3 is TGCAGTGCTCCCCGGACAGACTTGGCGTACTACGAGCAGTACTTC. J is TRBJ2-7 and V is TRBV20-1; D possibly corresponds to TRBD1 (6 bases). The CDR3 is made up of 15 amino acids. Trimming took 5 bases from V and 3 from J, leaving 20 bases between them. Per the germline V gene, CDR1 is DFQATT and CDR2 is SNEGSKA (reference sequence).

The CDR3 sequence is CASSFSMSSNYGYTF. The CDR3, as DNA: TGTGCCAGCAGTTTCTCAATGAGCTCTAACTATGGCTACACCTTC. This chain links TRBV12-3 or TRBV12-4 with TRBJ1-2; D is uncertain. The CDR3 covers 15 residues. The V and J ends lost 3 bases and 0 bases respectively, with 11 bases between them.

This clonotype was counted a few times. This chain links TRBV6-5 with TRBJ1-2; TRBD1 aligns across 12 bases. From germline, CDR1 is MNHEY and CDR2 SVGAGI. The CDR3 runs 14 residues. V was clipped by 8 bases and J by 4 bases; unmatched bases: 5. In nucleotides, the CDR3 is TGTGCCAGCGGTGGGACAGGGGGCGGCTATGGCTACACCTTC. As protein: CASGGTGGGYGYTF.

On this clonotype itself: Compared with germline, one end of the junction differs, possibly owing to a read error. The V and J genes are TRBV7-9 and TRBJ2-4; D is perhaps TRBD2 (6 bases). The germline CDR1 and CDR2 sequences are SEHNR and FQNEAQ (reference sequence). This CDR3 is built from 14 residues. CDR3 DNA: TGTGTCAGCAGCTTAGGAATCTCGGGGGACATTCAGTACTTC. Residues: CVSSLGISGDIQYF.

Ten or more counts support this clonotype. The chain combines TRBV5-1 with TRBJ2-2; D perhaps matches TRBD2 (6 bases). The CDR3 spans 17 residues. Looked up from germline, CDR1 is SGHRS and CDR2 is YFSETQ. The V end was cut by 1 base, the J end by 1 base, with 14 bases between. The CDR3: CASSLRTTGVNTGELFF. Written as DNA, the CDR3 is TGCGCCAGCAGCTTGAGAACCACGGGGGTGAACACCGGGGAGCTGTTTTTT.

This clonotype was recorded only once. This chain uses TRBV7-2 with TRBJ1-1; D is possibly TRBD1 (5 bases). From germline, CDR1 is SGHTA and CDR2 FQGNSA. The length of the CDR3 is 15 residues. V dropped 4 bases and J dropped 1 base, with 13 bases sitting between them. Here the CDR3 DNA reads TGTGCCAGCAGCTCTCGACCGGGGCAGAACACTGAAGCTTTCTTT. This gives the protein CASSSRPGQNTEAFF.

The chain employs TRBV28 and TRBJ2-2; D is perhaps TRBD2 (6 bases). The length of the CDR3 is 15 residues. Germline CDR1 MDHEN, CDR2 SYDVKM. The V and J ends lost 3 bases and 3 bases respectively, with 11 bases between them. The CDR3 DNA reads TGTGCCAGCAGTTTTAGGGAGGACTACACCGGGGAGCTGTTTTTT. This gives the protein CASSFREDYTGELFF. The full variable domain, with the rest looked up from reference TRBV28 and TRBJ2-2, is DVKVTQSSRYLVKRTGEKVFLECVQDMDHENMFWYRQDPGLGLRLIYFSYDVKMKEKGDIPEGYSVSREKKERFSLILESASTNQTSMYLCASSFREDYTGELFFGEGSRLTVL.

The V call is TRBV2, the J call TRBJ2-7; 10 bases match TRBD2. From germline, CDR1 is SNHLY and CDR2 FYNNEI. The V and J ends lost 9 bases and 2 bases, in that order; junction bases with no gene match: 7. CDR3 size: 14 residues. Written as DNA, the CDR3 is TGTGCCAGTCTCACTAGCGGGGCTACCTACGAGCAGTACTTC. Encoded protein: CASLTSGATYEQYF.

This clonotype has just a few counts. The chain employs TRBV29-1 and TRBJ2-1; a possible D gene is TRBD1 (6 bases). Trimming took off 1 base at V and 4 bases at J, with 14 bases between the two ends. The CDR3 has 15 residues. Germline V CDR1 and CDR2: SQVTM, ANQGSEA. The DNA of the CDR3 is TGCAGCGTTGAAGGCCCGGACAGCTATTACAATGAGCAGTTCTTC. Its translation is CSVEGPDSYYNEQFF.

CDR3 protein: CSYTQQGASYEQYF. The CDR3 nucleotides read TGCAGCTATACACAACAGGGGGCGAGCTACGAGCAGTACTTC. The chain carries TRBV29-1 and TRBJ2-7, with 9 bases matching TRBD1. Trimming removed 8 bases from V and 3 bases from J; junction bases left unmatched: 11. Germline V lookup: CDR1 SQVTM, CDR2 ANQGSEA. This CDR3 spans 14 amino acids.

This chain links TRBV12-3 or TRBV12-4 with TRBJ1-1; a possible D gene is TRBD1 (6 bases). Deletions cut 3 bases from V and 7 bases from J, with 12 bases between. The CDR3 is 13 residues long. The CDR3 DNA is TGTGCCAGCAGTTTGAGGACAGCCTTTGAAGCTTTCTTT. Translation gives CASSLRTAFEAFF.

This chain links TRBV20-1 with TRBJ2-5; 9 bases align to TRBD2. Germline lookup yields CDR1 DFQATT and CDR2 SNEGSKA (reference sequence). V was clipped by 0 bases and J by 8 bases; unmatched bases: 4. The CDR3 length is 13 residues. CDR3 amino acids: CSARDEAGGTQYF. CDR3 nucleotides: TGCAGTGCTAGAGATGAAGCGGGGGGTACCCAGTACTTC.

This clonotype was seen a few times. The chain links TRBV12-3 or TRBV12-4 to TRBJ2-3, with 9 bases identical to TRBD2. V shed 3 bases, J shed 2 bases, and the junction held 15 bases outside the gene matches. The CDR3 totals 19 residues. The DNA of the CDR3 is TGTGCCAGCAGTTTTTACCCGGCCCCTAGCGGGGAGAACACAGATACGCAGTATTTT. Protein product: CASSFYPAPSGENTDTQYF.

This clonotype was seen a single time. This CDR3 is CASSYGGSGNEQFF. CDR3 DNA: TGTGCCAGCAGCTACGGTGGGAGCGGCAATGAGCAGTTCTTC. The rearrangement uses TRBV7-2 and TRBJ2-1, with D possibly being TRBD2 (5 bases). There are 14 residues in the CDR3. V was clipped by 4 bases and J by 6 bases, with 13 bases between them. Germline CDR1 reads SGHTA; CDR2 reads FQGNSA.

This clonotype has a handful of counts. This chain uses TRBV7-2 with TRBJ1-5; 7 bases map to TRBD1. The CDR3 length is 14 residues. Germline CDR1 is SGHTA and CDR2 is FQGNSA. V trimming: 7 bases; J trimming: 6 bases; junction bases outside the gene matches: 9. CDR3 DNA sequence: TGTGCCAGCACCGAAATATCAGGGGGTCAGCCCCAGCATTTT. This codes for CASTEISGGQPQHF.

This clonotype showed up many times. This chain links TRBV12-3 or TRBV12-4 with TRBJ2-1; 7 bases fit TRBD1. The CDR3 is 14 residues long. The J segment lost 0 bases and the V segment lost 8 bases, leaving 4 bases of the junction unmatched. DNA of the CDR3: TGTGCCAGCCGGGACAGCAGCTCCTACAATGAGCAGTTCTTC. Encoded protein: CASRDSSSYNEQFF.

This clonotype appeared a few times. CDR3 in DNA: TGTGCCAGCAGTGTACTAGCGCGTCGGTCCTACGAGCAGTACTTC. Protein sequence: CASSVLARRSYEQYF. V gene TRBV27 combines with J gene TRBJ2-7, with 7 nucleotides matching TRBD2. In germline, CDR1 is MNHEY, CDR2 SMNVEV (reference sequence). The CDR3 is 15 amino acids. Trimming took 5 bases from V and 1 from J; bases not matched to a gene: 8.

The chain has TRBV25-1 and TRBJ1-2, with 7 bases identical to TRBD1. This CDR3 has 13 residues. Germline V gives CDR1 MGHDK, CDR2 SYGVNS. Trimming removed 3 bases from V and 4 bases from J; junction bases left unmatched: 2. The CDR3 DNA follows: TGTGCCAGCAGTGACGCAGGGGGCTATGGCTACACCTTC. Translation: CASSDAGGYGYTF.

The rearrangement joins TRBV7-3 to TRBJ1-1; no clear D gene. The V gene lost 0 bases and the J gene lost 7 bases, with 9 bases spanning the gap. Germline CDR1 and CDR2: SGHTA and FQGTGA. The CDR3 loop spans 13 amino acids. The CDR3 nucleotides read TGTGCCAGCAGCTTAACAGGGTCAAGTGAAGCTTTCTTT. It codes for CASSLTGSSEAFF.

There are a few counts of this clonotype. V usage is TRBV4-3 and J usage is TRBJ2-4, with D possibly being TRBD1 or TRBD2 (5 bases each). In germline, CDR1 is LGHNA, CDR2 YSLEER. The V gene lost 0 bases and the J gene lost 8 bases, with 20 bases spanning the gap. This CDR3 spans 17 amino acids. Here the CDR3 DNA reads TGCGCCAGCAGCCAAGATCGGGGCGTGAGGGCGAATCACATTCAGTACTTC. Translation gives CASSQDRGVRANHIQYF.

This clonotype was detected a few times. V is TRBV6-5 and J is TRBJ1-5; TRBD1 might be the D (6 bases). This CDR3 has 14 amino acids. Trimming pared 5 bases from V and 4 bases from J, leaving 12 bases between. Germline V lookup: CDR1 MNHEY, CDR2 SVGAGI. The CDR3 here is CASSRDRINQPQHF. CDR3 sequence (DNA): TGTGCCAGCAGTAGAGACAGGATTAATCAGCCCCAGCATTTT.

The chain links TRBV7-9 to TRBJ2-5, with 11 nucleotides matching TRBD2. This CDR3 is 17 amino acids long. Germline V lookup: CDR1 SEHNR, CDR2 FQNEAQ (reference sequence). After removal of 5 bases from V and 1 base from J, the junction contained 9 bases not matched to a gene. The CDR3 coding sequence is TGTGCCAGCAGCCTAAGTCCCGGGACTAGCGGCCAAGAGACCCAGTACTTC. It translates to CASSLSPGTSGQETQYF.

This clonotype was seen ten or more times. The chain carries TRBV28 and TRBJ2-3; D gene uncertain. V lost 4 bases to trimming and J lost 1 base, with 9 bases between them. Germline V gives CDR1 MDHEN, CDR2 SYDVKM. The CDR3 has 14 amino acids. The CDR3 bases are TGTGCCAGCAGTTCAGGCAGTCGCACAGATACGCAGTATTTT. It yields the protein CASSSGSRTDTQYF.

The table lists this clonotype with a few counts. This rearrangement joins TRBV6-5 to TRBJ1-2; D is unresolved. The CDR3 length is 15 residues. Germline-derived CDR1 and CDR2 are MNHEY and SVGAGI. V dropped 2 bases and J dropped 0 bases, with 10 bases sitting between them. The DNA of the CDR3 is TGTGCCAGCAGTTACGGGCGCAACTCTAACTATGGCTACACCTTC. Protein product: CASSYGRNSNYGYTF.

This clonotype was recorded a few times. This chain uses TRBV5-1 with TRBJ2-7; D gene ambiguous. CDR1 and CDR2 (germline): SGHRS, YFSETQ. CDR3 size: 15 residues. V was clipped by 0 bases and J by 4 bases, with 14 bases between them. CDR3 bases: TGCGCCAGCAGCTTGGGGACGGAACCTTTTTACGAGCAGTACTTC. Translated: CASSLGTEPFYEQYF.

The chain is built from TRBV7-6 and TRBJ2-1, with D perhaps TRBD1 (5 bases). V lost 1 base and J 6 bases, leaving 10 bases between the germline ends. The CDR3 length is 14 residues. Germline CDR1 reads SGHVS; CDR2 reads FNYEAQ. The CDR3 here is CASSLDLTANEQFF. The DNA for the CDR3 is TGTGCCAGCAGCTTAGATTTGACAGCCAATGAGCAGTTCTTC. The whole variable domain, remainder taken from reference TRBV7-6 and TRBJ2-1, is GAGVSQSPRYKVTKRGQDVALRCDPISGHVSLYWYRQALGQGPEFLTYFNYEAQQDKSGLPNDRFSAERPEGSISTLTIQRTEQRDSAMYRCASSLDLTANEQFFGPGTRLTVL.

The chain joins TRBV23-1 to TRBJ2-3; a weak D match, TRBD2 (6 bases). TRBV23-1 is sorted into the ORF group, with uncertain function. This CDR3 has 13 residues. The V gene lost 6 bases and the J gene lost 7 bases, with 14 bases spanning the gap. The CDR3 reads CASRGCGGNTQYF. For the CDR3, the DNA is TGCGCCAGCAGGGGCTGTGGGGGGAATACGCAGTATTTT.